The T cell receptor (beta chain) under discussion was sequenced for a study of glioma-infiltrating T cells. This clonotype was recorded many times. Its antigen is unknown. TCR alpha and beta CDR3 regions were amplified from RNA using iRepertoire nested multiplex PCR. One entry per CDR3 protein, called by TCRdb with MiXCR from the multiplex PCR reads. The data show around 350,000 distinct CDR3 sequences, with roughly two fifths seen just once and around 12% held by the top ten. Germline V gene lookup returns CDR1 MDHEN and CDR2 SYDVKM. CDR3 size: 13 residues. V lost 9 bases and J 4 bases, leaving 13 bases between the germline ends. Study-wide results and limits: Tissue and blood shared very few CDR3 sequences. Patients with low tissue-blood divergence carried a signature set of shared blood CDR3 motifs. Tissue-blood divergence was below expectation in non-neoplastic patients, above in gliomas.

This TCR came from a human donor with low-grade glioma or glioblastoma, undergoing nonglioma brain surgery, or in good health (not recorded which). Material for sequencing was glioma tissue, nonneoplastic brain tissue, or PBMCs (not recorded which). The chain links TRBV28 to TRBJ1-3, with a possible D match to TRBD1 (5 bases). In nucleotides, the CDR3 is TGTGCCAGTACTGACAGTCAAGGAAACACCATATATTTT. It is translated as CASTDSQGNTIYF.